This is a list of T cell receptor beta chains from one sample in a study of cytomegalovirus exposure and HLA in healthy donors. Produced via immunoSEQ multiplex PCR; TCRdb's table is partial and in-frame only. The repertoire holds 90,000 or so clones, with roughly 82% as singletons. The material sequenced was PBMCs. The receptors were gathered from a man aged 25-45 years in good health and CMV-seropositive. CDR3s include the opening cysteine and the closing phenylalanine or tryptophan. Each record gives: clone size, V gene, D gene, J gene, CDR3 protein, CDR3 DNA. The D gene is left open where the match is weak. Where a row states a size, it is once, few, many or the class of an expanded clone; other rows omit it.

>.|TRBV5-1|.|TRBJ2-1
CASSLGGIYNEQFF
TGCGCCAGCAGCTTGGGAGGCATCTACAATGAGCAGTTCTTC
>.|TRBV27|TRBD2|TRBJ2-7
CASSLAGGTYEQYF
TGTGCCAGCAGTTTAGCGGGAGGGACCTACGAGCAGTACTTC
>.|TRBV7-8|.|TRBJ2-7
CASSSSDRRLTYEQYF
TGTGCCAGCAGCTCCTCAGACAGGCGACTCACCTACGAGCAGTACTTC
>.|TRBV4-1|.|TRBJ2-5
CASSRGPRETQYF
TGCGCCAGCAGCCGAGGCCCTCGGGAGACCCAGTACTTC
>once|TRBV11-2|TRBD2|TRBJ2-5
CASSKTSSGNNQETQYF
TGTGCCAGCAGCAAGACTTCTAGCGGGAATAACCAAGAGACCCAGTACTTC
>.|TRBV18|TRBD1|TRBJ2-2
CASSPVAGTGVLRYTGELFF
TGTGCCAGCTCACCAGTCGCCGGGACAGGGGTCTTGCGCTATACCGGGGAGCTGTTTTTT
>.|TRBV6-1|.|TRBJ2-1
CASSGRLATEQFF
TGTGCCAGCAGTGGGCGTCTAGCGACCGAGCAGTTCTTC
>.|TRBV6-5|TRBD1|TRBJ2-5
CASKQGVVETQYF
TGTGCCAGCAAGCAGGGGGTAGTTGAGACCCAGTACTTC
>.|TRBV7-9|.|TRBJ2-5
CASSLQFQETQYF
TGTGCCAGCAGCTTACAGTTCCAAGAGACCCAGTACTTC
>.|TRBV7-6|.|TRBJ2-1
CASSLTIGPNNEQFF
TGTGCCAGCAGCCTAACAATTGGGCCGAACAATGAGCAGTTCTTC
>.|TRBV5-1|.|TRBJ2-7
CASSLPGTSYDEQYF
TGCGCCAGCAGCTTGCCCGGGACATCTTATGACGAGCAGTACTTC
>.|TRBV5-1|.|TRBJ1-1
CASSLDLGANTEAFF
TGCGCCAGCAGCTTGGATTTGGGGGCTAACACTGAAGCTTTCTTT
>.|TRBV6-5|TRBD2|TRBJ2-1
CASTETGGLYNEQFF
TGTGCCAGCACCGAGACGGGGGGACTTTACAATGAGCAGTTCTTC
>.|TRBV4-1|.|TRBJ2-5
CASSQDEAWKETQYF
TGCGCCAGCAGCCAAGACGAAGCGTGGAAGGAGACCCAGTACTTC
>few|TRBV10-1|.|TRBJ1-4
CASSPLGVEKLFF
TGCGCCAGCTCGCCACTCGGAGTTGAAAAACTGTTTTTT
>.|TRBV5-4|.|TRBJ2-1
CASSPQRNPQNYNEQFF
TGTGCCAGCAGCCCCCAGCGGAACCCTCAGAACTACAATGAGCAGTTCTTC
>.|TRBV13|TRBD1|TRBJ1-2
CASSLNRGQGTNYGYTF
TGTGCCAGCAGCTTAAATCGGGGACAGGGGACCAACTATGGCTACACCTTC
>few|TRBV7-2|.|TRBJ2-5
CASSLGLAEVTQYF
TGTGCCAGCAGCTTAGGACTGGCGGAGGTTACCCAGTACTTC
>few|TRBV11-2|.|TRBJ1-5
CASSLYSNQPQHF
TGTGCCAGCAGCTTGTATAGCAATCAGCCCCAGCATTTT
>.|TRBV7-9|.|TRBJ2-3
CASSQAGGAGATQYF
TGTGCCAGCAGTCAAGCAGGCGGGGCGGGGGCTACGCAGTATTTT
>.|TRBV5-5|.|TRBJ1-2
CASSFGQTYGYTF
TGTGCCAGCAGCTTTGGCCAGACATATGGCTACACCTTC
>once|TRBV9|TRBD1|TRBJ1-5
CASSVDYRGNQPQHF
TGTGCCAGCAGCGTAGATTACAGGGGAAATCAGCCCCAGCATTTT
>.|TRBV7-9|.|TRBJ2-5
CSSSLAGGWETQYF
TGTTCCAGCAGCTTAGCCGGAGGATGGGAGACCCAGTACTTC
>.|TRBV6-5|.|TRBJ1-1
CASRRQGNTEAFF
TGTGCCAGCAGGCGTCAGGGGAACACTGAAGCTTTCTTT
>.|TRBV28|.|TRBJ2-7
CASAPGQSYEQYF
TGTGCCAGCGCTCCGGGACAAAGCTACGAGCAGTACTTC
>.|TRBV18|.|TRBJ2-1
CASSLEQGLSSYNEQFF
TGTGCCAGCTCACTAGAACAGGGCCTGAGCTCCTACAATGAGCAGTTCTTC
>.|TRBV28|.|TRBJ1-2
CASSSVYGYTF
TGTGCCAGCAGTTCGGTCTATGGCTACACCTTC
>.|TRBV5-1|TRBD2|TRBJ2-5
CASSFIMLAGGVRKETQYF
TGCGCCAGCAGCTTTATTATGCTAGCGGGAGGCGTTCGAAAAGAGACCCAGTACTTC
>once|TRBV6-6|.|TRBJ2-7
CASSDPAGGPSEYF
TGTGCCAGCAGTGACCCGGCTGGCGGTCCTTCGGAGTACTTC
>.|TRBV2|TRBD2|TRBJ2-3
CASSERDLGTDTQYF
TGTGCCAGCAGCGAGCGGGATCTCGGGACAGATACGCAGTATTTT
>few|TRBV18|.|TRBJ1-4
CASSPGKGNEKLFF
TGTGCCAGCTCACCAGGGAAGGGGAATGAAAAACTGTTTTTT
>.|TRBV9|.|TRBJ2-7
CASSVDSPYEQCF
TGTGCCAGCAGCGTTGACTCACCCTACGAGCAGTGCTTC
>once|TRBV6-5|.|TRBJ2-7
CASSYFVTSYEQYF
TGTGCCAGCAGTTACTTCGTGACTTCCTACGAGCAGTACTTC
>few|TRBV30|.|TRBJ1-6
CAWSGQVGNSPLHF
TGTGCCTGGAGTGGACAGGTCGGGAATTCACCCCTCCACTTT
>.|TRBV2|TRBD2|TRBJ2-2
CASSDLGLAVSYVGELFF
TGTGCCAGCAGTGACCTCGGACTAGCGGTTTCTTACGTCGGGGAGCTGTTTTTT
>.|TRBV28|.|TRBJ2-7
CASSLNYRTASYEQYF
TGTGCCAGCAGTTTAAACTATCGGACAGCGTCCTACGAGCAGTACTTC
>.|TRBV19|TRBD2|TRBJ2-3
CASSIEAGGITDTQYF
TGTGCCAGTAGTATAGAAGCGGGAGGGATCACAGATACGCAGTATTTT
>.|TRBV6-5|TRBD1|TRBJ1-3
CASRSDRENTIYF
TGTGCCAGCAGATCAGACAGGGAAAACACCATATATTTT
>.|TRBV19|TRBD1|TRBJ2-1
CASSRGTGFDNEQFF
TGTGCCAGTAGTAGGGGGACAGGGTTTGACAATGAGCAGTTCTTC
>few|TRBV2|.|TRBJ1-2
CASSPDSLYGYTF
TGTGCCAGCAGCCCCGACAGTCTCTATGGCTACACCTTC